A selection of T cell receptor beta chains follows, all from one sample in a study of spatial heterogeneity in lung cancer. TCRdb independently ran MiXCR on the 5' RACE reads; one entry per CDR3 protein. Seen here are approximately 3,100 distinct CDR3 sequences, approximately 17% observed once, and the top ten hold less than 25%. Sequences were derived from normal lung tissue next to the tumor, sampled at surgery. The receptor source for this set is a female donor with early-stage non-small cell lung cancer. Both conserved end residues are part of each CDR3. Fields, in order: clone size, J gene, D gene, V gene, CDR3 DNA, CDR3 protein. The D gene is left open where the match is weak. Size is omitted from some rows. Given values are once, few, many or a class for expanded clones.

clone size: many
J gene: TRBJ2-1
D gene: TRBD2
V gene: TRBV27
CDR3 DNA: TGTGCCAGCTCGCGGGGTAGCGGGAGTCGAGAGCAGTTCTTC
CDR3 protein: CASSRGSGSREQFF

clone size: few
J gene: TRBJ2-3
D gene: -
V gene: TRBV4-1
CDR3 DNA: TGCGCCAGCAGCCAAGGTAGCGGCTACACAGATACGCAGTATTTT
CDR3 protein: CASSQGSGYTDTQYF

clone size: medium-sized
J gene: TRBJ1-2
D gene: TRBD1
V gene: TRBV28
CDR3 DNA: TGTGCCAGCATCGCGGGACAGGCAAACTATGGCTACACCTTC
CDR3 protein: CASIAGQANYGYTF

clone size: few
J gene: TRBJ2-6
D gene: -
V gene: TRBV7-9
CDR3 DNA: TGTGCCAGCAGCTTAGGTTGGTCTGGGGCCAACGTCCTGACTTTC
CDR3 protein: CASSLGWSGANVLTF

clone size: many
J gene: TRBJ2-1
D gene: -
V gene: TRBV12-3/TRBV12-4
CDR3 DNA: TGTGCCAGCAGTTCCCAGGGTACAGGCGGCGATGAGCAGTTCTTC
CDR3 protein: CASSSQGTGGDEQFF

clone size: medium-sized
J gene: TRBJ1-3
D gene: -
V gene: TRBV11-2
CDR3 DNA: TGTGCCAGCAGCTCCGCCTTTACAGGGAGCTCTGGAAACACCATATATTTT
CDR3 protein: CASSSAFTGSSGNTIYF

clone size: medium-sized
J gene: TRBJ1-1
D gene: -
V gene: TRBV5-1
CDR3 DNA: TGCGCCAGCAGCTTGGAGGGGGGTCCGAACACTGAAGCTTTCTTT
CDR3 protein: CASSLEGGPNTEAFF

clone size: medium-sized
J gene: TRBJ2-5
D gene: TRBD2
V gene: TRBV10-3
CDR3 DNA: TGTGCCATCAGTGACCCGGGACTAGCGGGAGGTAAAGAGACCCAGTACTTC
CDR3 protein: CAISDPGLAGGKETQYF

clone size: medium-sized
J gene: TRBJ1-1
D gene: TRBD1
V gene: TRBV2
CDR3 DNA: TGTGCCAGCAGGTGGACAGGACTCACTGAAGCTTTCTTT
CDR3 protein: CASRWTGLTEAFF

clone size: large
J gene: TRBJ2-1
D gene: TRBD2
V gene: TRBV18
CDR3 DNA: TGTGCCAGCTCGACGGGGACTAGCGGGAGGATGGATGAGCAGTTCTTC
CDR3 protein: CASSTGTSGRMDEQFF

clone size: once
J gene: TRBJ2-2
D gene: TRBD2
V gene: TRBV10-1
CDR3 DNA: TGCGCCAGCAGTCCTAGCGGGAGGGGTCCCACCGGGGAGCTGTTTTTT
CDR3 protein: CASSPSGRGPTGELFF

clone size: medium-sized
J gene: TRBJ1-1
D gene: -
V gene: TRBV6-2/TRBV6-3
CDR3 DNA: TGTGCCAGCGGTAGGGGGACCGTCAGGGAAGCTTTCTTT
CDR3 protein: CASGRGTVREAFF

clone size: large
J gene: TRBJ2-1
D gene: TRBD2
V gene: TRBV5-1
CDR3 DNA: TGCGCCAGCAGCATCCCGGGACTAGCGGGGTACAATGAGCAGTTCTTC
CDR3 protein: CASSIPGLAGYNEQFF

clone size: large
J gene: TRBJ2-1
D gene: TRBD2
V gene: TRBV5-1
CDR3 DNA: TGCGCCAGCAGCTTTGGGACTAGCGGCACCTACAATGAGCAGTTCTTC
CDR3 protein: CASSFGTSGTYNEQFF

clone size: -
J gene: TRBJ1-6
D gene: -
V gene: TRBV20-1
CDR3 DNA: TGCAGTGCTAGAGTTCAGGGCCAGGGAATTAATTCACCCCTCCACTTT
CDR3 protein: CSARVQGQGINSPLHF

clone size: -
J gene: TRBJ2-3
D gene: -
V gene: TRBV14
CDR3 DNA: TGTGCCAGCAGCCAAGAACTAACAGATACGCAGTATTTT
CDR3 protein: CASSQELTDTQYF